This T cell receptor beta chain comes out of a study of shared T cell receptors in the human thymus. Libraries were prepared by immunoSEQ multiplex PCR; TCRdb keeps only in-frame clonotypes and omits some of them. The repertoire consists of hundreds of thousands of clones, with approximately 87% occurring once and the leading ten covering 0.0085% to 0.012%. These data were also reused for a study on human thymus T cells. That report adds: The source of the thymus tissue was resections taken during corrective heart surgery.

This clonotype was sampled from a boy in the first two years of life with a congenital heart defect. Sequenced sample: thymocytes.

CDR3 residues: CASSAVGQATDTQYF. Here the CDR3 DNA reads TGTGCCAGCAGCGCTGTAGGACAGGCCACAGATACGCAGTATTTT. The genes are TRBV9 and TRBJ2-3; the match to TRBD1 covers 7 bases. V was clipped by 3 bases and J by 2 bases; unmatched bases: 6. CDR3 size: 15 residues. The germline CDR1 and CDR2 sequences are SGDLS and YYNGEE.